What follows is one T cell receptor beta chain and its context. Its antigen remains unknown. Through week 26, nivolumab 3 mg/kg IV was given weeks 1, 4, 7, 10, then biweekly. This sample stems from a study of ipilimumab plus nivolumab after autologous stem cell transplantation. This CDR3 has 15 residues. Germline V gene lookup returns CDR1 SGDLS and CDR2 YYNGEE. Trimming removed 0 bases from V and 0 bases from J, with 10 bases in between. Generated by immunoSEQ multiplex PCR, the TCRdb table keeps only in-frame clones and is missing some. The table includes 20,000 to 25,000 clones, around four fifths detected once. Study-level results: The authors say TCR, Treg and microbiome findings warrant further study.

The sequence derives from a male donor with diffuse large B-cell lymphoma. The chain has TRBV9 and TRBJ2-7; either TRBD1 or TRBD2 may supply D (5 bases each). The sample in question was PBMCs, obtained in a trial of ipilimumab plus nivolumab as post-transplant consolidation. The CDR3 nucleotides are TGTGCCAGCAGCGTAGCTCCAGGGAGCTCCTACGAGCAGTACTTC. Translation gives CASSVAPGSSYEQYF.